A single T cell receptor beta chain is shown here with its context. The data are from a study of blood T cell repertoires in COVID-19. Study at large: There were acute and convalescent COVID-19 samples, and they came from the United States, Italy and Spain. From T cells, B-cell-depleted T cells, or PBMCs came the material, which was cDNA or gDNA.

Repertoires were generated with immunoSEQ multiplex PCR, while TCRdb's copy carries only in-frame clones and drops some. The repertoire includes fewer than 35,000 clones, about 85% of them detected once, and less than 2% sits in the top ten. The CDR3 is 14 residues long. CDR1 SNHLY and CDR2 FYNNEI come from the germline V gene. V lost 5 bases, J lost 7 bases, and 17 bases lay in between. The V call is TRBV2, the J call TRBJ1-2; D is uncertain. The sequence came from a man in his fifties or sixties with active or convalescent COVID-19. Sample: peripheral blood. CDR3 residues: CASSRDISDRGYTF. CDR3 DNA sequence: TGTGCCAGCAGTAGAGACATCTCGGATCGTGGCTACACCTTC.